The text below deals with one TCR beta chain. Its specificity is not known. The data were taken from a study of vaccination and CD4 T cells after COVID-19. Study background: SARS-CoV-2, HCoV-NL63, HCoV-OC43 and HCoV-229E supplied the overlapping spike peptides used to stimulate cells. Control cultures, each given a CEFX pool, an HIV-1 Nef pool, or no peptide, were included.

This CDR3 region has 14 residues. CDR1 is SEHNR and CDR2 is FQNEAQ in the germline V gene (reference sequence). Trimming pared 1 base from V and 0 bases from J, leaving 7 bases between. As for treatment: approximately 10-day PBMC culture with coronavirus spike peptide pools or control peptides (ViraFEST assay). Oncomine TCR Beta short-read sequencing was applied to DNA from cultured CD4+ T cells. From the PCR reads, TCRdb called clonotypes with MiXCR, one entry per CDR3 protein. The sample includes fewer than 15,000 distinct CDR3 sequences, about two fifths of them seen just once. The material sequenced was CD4+ T cells from blood, cultured in vitro. The sequence was collected from a human donor who had recovered from COVID-19. V usage is TRBV7-9 and J usage is TRBJ2-7; no clear D gene. CDR3 DNA sequence: TGTGCCAGCAGCTTAGTCCAGGCCTCCTACGAGCAGTACTTC. Translating it yields CASSLVQASYEQYF.